This is a list of T cell receptor beta chains from one sample in a study of a mutant IDH1 vaccine in newly diagnosed glioma. Using immunoSEQ multiplex PCR, the repertoire was profiled, and TCRdb retains in-frame clones only, with some absent. Here the sample spans tens of thousands of clones, roughly 76% being singletons. These receptors lack a known antigen. Here the sequenced sample was PBMCs, taken from a glioma patient whose treatment included an IDH1 peptide vaccine. All receptors come from a man aged 40-55 years with glioma. Both conserved end residues are part of each CDR3. The D gene is left open where the match is weak. Only part of the rows carry a size: once, few, many, or a class if the clone is expanded.

cdr3_aa | cdr3_nt | clone_size | d_call | cdr3_length | j_call | v_call
CASSSGLAATYEQYF | TGTGCCAGCAGCAGCGGACTAGCGGCAACCTACGAGCAGTACTTC | - | TRBD2 | 15 | TRBJ2-7 | TRBV11-3
CAITLDRGARNTEAFF | TGTGCCATCACTCTCGACAGGGGAGCGAGGAACACTGAAGCTTTCTTT | - | TRBD1 | 16 | TRBJ1-1 | TRBV10-3
CASSRGSGNQPQHF | TGTGCCAGTAGCAGGGGGTCAGGCAATCAGCCCCAGCATTTT | - | TRBD1 | 14 | TRBJ1-5 | TRBV6-6
CATYHRDRGVNEQYF | TGTGCCACGTACCACCGGGACAGGGGTGTGAACGAGCAGTACTTC | - | TRBD1 | 15 | TRBJ2-7 | TRBV5-4
CASSLGTSTDTQYF | TGTGCCAGCAGCTTAGGGACTAGCACAGATACGCAGTATTTT | - | - | 14 | TRBJ2-3 | TRBV7-2
CATSRDLEAGVLAAHNEQFF | TGTGCCACCAGCAGAGATCTCGAAGCTGGTGTTCTAGCGGCTCACAATGAGCAGTTCTTC | once | TRBD2 | 20 | TRBJ2-1 | TRBV15
CASSRDFYQPQHF | TGTGCCAGTAGTCGGGACTTTTATCAGCCCCAGCATTTT | - | - | 13 | TRBJ1-5 | TRBV19
CATSRDRTYEQYF | TGTGCCACCAGCCGGGACAGGACCTACGAGCAGTACTTC | - | TRBD1 | 13 | TRBJ2-7 | TRBV15
CATALDRGRLSTEAFF | TGTGCCACCGCCTTGGACAGGGGGCGGTTGAGTACTGAAGCTTTCTTT | - | TRBD1 | 16 | TRBJ1-1 | TRBV2
CASGTSGSSYNEQFF | TGTGCCAGTGGGACTAGCGGGAGCTCCTACAATGAGCAGTTCTTC | - | TRBD2 | 15 | TRBJ2-1 | TRBV19
CASSQVRYYGYTF | TGTGCCAGCAGCCAAGTTAGGTACTATGGCTACACCTTC | - | - | 13 | TRBJ1-2 | TRBV14